What follows is one TCR beta chain and its context. This CDR3 is 11 amino acids long. V lost 4 bases, J lost 7 bases, and 10 bases lay in between. In germline, CDR1 is SQVTM, CDR2 ANQGSEA. The data belong to a study of T cells after yellow fever vaccination. Across the whole study: Libraries from low-cell-number fractions were prepared with the SMART-Seq v4 Ultra Low Input RNA kit.

One entry per CDR3 protein, called by TCRdb with MiXCR from the 5' RACE reads. In the table there are 450,000 to 650,000 distinct CDR3 sequences, 21% of which are singletons. The J gene is TRBJ1-1, the V gene TRBV29-1; D unresolved. The source was PBMCs, collected more than 20 days after the first yellow fever vaccination. This TCR came from a young man who received the YFV17D yellow fever vaccine. The CDR3 is CSVAQSVEAFF. The CDR3 bases are TGCAGCGTTGCCCAGTCTGTTGAAGCTTTCTTT. Complete variable domain (other parts from reference TRBV29-1 and TRBJ1-1): SAVISQKPSRDICQRGTSLTIQCQVDSQVTMMFWYRQQPGQSLTLIATANQGSEATYESGFVIDKFPISRPNLTFSTLTVSNMSPEDSSIYLCSVAQSVEAFFGQGTRLTVV.